This T cell receptor (beta chain) was found in a study of regulatory T cells in long-lasting Graves disease. For the study at large: More than 5 years of antithyroid drugs with positive TSH receptor antibodies defined persistent Graves' disease. Broader study findings: The study examined only peripheral blood, not thyroid tissue.

Time point indicated: persistent/refractory GD, antithyroid drugs over 5 years with positive TRAb. RNA isolated from PBMCs was used to make the TCR library. Staff drew roughly 10 milliliters of peripheral blood into EDTA tubes. For TCR beta, libraries came from iRepertoire HTBI primers and Arm-PCR of CDR3 regions. TCRdb processed the multiplex PCR reads anew with MiXCR; each CDR3 protein has one entry. Altogether hundreds of thousands of distinct CDR3 sequences are present, approximately 29% being singletons, with the ten largest covering under 55%. With respect to this clonotype: As yet, its antigen is unknown.

Sequences were derived from peripheral blood mononuclear cells (PBMCs), sampled when the disease was refractory, from a patient treated with antithyroid drugs. This TCR came from a female donor with Graves disease.

The CDR3 here is CASRTGQGYYGYTF. The CDR3 nucleotides are TGTGCCAGCAGGACCGGACAGGGGTACTATGGCTACACCTTC. This chain connects TRBV6-1 to TRBJ1-2, with 9 nucleotides matching TRBD1. CDR1 MNHNS and CDR2 SASEGT come from the germline V gene. J was trimmed by 3 bases and V by 6 bases; bases with no gene match: 5. The CDR3 extends over 14 amino acids.